These 2 T cell receptor beta chains were all obtained from the same sample, sequenced in a study of blood T cell repertoires in COVID-19. Produced via immunoSEQ multiplex PCR; TCRdb's table is partial and in-frame only. The repertoire holds roughly 53,000 clones, with 80% to 90% as singletons. Sequenced material: peripheral blood. The receptors originated from a human donor in a cohort sampled during active COVID-19.

This clone showed up just once. This rearrangement joins TRBV3-1 (or the pseudogene TRBV3-2) to TRBJ2-1; a possible D gene is TRBD1 (8 bases). The CDR3 spans 14 residues. Per the germline V gene, CDR1 is LGHDT and CDR2 is YNNKEL (reference sequence). Trimming took off 5 bases at V and 7 bases at J, with 15 bases between the two ends. CDR3 protein: CASSTGQGGNEQFF. Written as DNA, the CDR3 is TGTGCCAGCAGCACAGGACAGGGAGGGAATGAGCAGTTCTTC.

The chain uses TRBV7-9 and TRBJ2-1; tentatively, D is TRBD2 (6 bases). This CDR3 is built from 15 residues. CDR1 is SEHNR, CDR2 FQNEAQ, per germline (reference sequence). V lost 5 bases and J lost 8, with 19 bases in between. CDR3 loop: CASSHRDWALYEQFF. The CDR3 coding sequence is TGTGCCAGCAGCCACCGGGACTGGGCCCTCTATGAGCAGTTCTTC.